A selection of T cell receptor beta chains follows, all from one sample in a study of cytomegalovirus exposure and HLA in healthy donors. Sequencing was performed with immunoSEQ multiplex PCR; in TCRdb, only in-frame clones are kept and a portion is missing. The sample includes 200,000 or so clones, approximately 80% of them seen just once. Specimen: PBMCs. These receptors were collected from a girl aged 2-10 years in good health and CMV-seronegative. Each CDR3 is given with its conserved first and last residue. The D gene is left open where the match is weak. The listing skips clone size in some rows; elsewhere it reads once, few, many or a size class.

clone size	D gene	V gene	J gene	CDR3 DNA	CDR3 protein
-	-	TRBV4-1	TRBJ2-1	TGCGCCAGCAGCCACGGACTAACGAGCTCCTACAATGAGCAGTTCTTC	CASSHGLTSSYNEQFF
few	-	TRBV4-1	TRBJ1-2	TGCGCCAGCAGCCAAGAGGGTGGAGGGCCCATCTATGGCTACACCTTC	CASSQEGGGPIYGYTF
-	-	TRBV2	TRBJ1-2	TGTGCCAGCAGCGAACAGGGCAACTATGGCTACACCTTC	CASSEQGNYGYTF
-	-	TRBV27	TRBJ1-4	TGTGCCGGCAGTGACTTAGGTAAAGGTGGACTGTTTTTT	CAGSDLGKGGLFF
-	TRBD1	TRBV6-4	TRBJ2-1	TGTGCCAGCTCATCGCAGGGGGCGGGCGGTGAGCAGTTCTTC	CASSSQGAGGEQFF
few	TRBD2	TRBV5-4	TRBJ2-1	TGTGCCAGCAGCAGGACTAGCGGGGGATTTTCCTACAATGAGCAGTTCTTC	CASSRTSGGFSYNEQFF
-	-	TRBV30	TRBJ1-2	TGTGCCTGGAGCGCGGGACGGAACTATGGCTACACCTTC	CAWSAGRNYGYTF
-	-	TRBV13	TRBJ2-7	TGTGCCAGCTATATATACTACGAGCAGTACTTC	CASYIYYEQYF
-	-	TRBV21-1	TRBJ2-7	TGTGCCAGCACCAGATACAGGGCGTCTTCCTACGAGCAGTACTTC	CASTRYRASSYEQYF
-	-	TRBV20-1	TRBJ1-2	TGCAGTGCTTCAGGGGTTTGGGGCTACACCTTC	CSASGVWGYTF
-	TRBD2	TRBV7-6	TRBJ2-1	TGTGCCAGCAGCTTAGCGCTAGGCGGGAGTGGGTACAATGAGCAGTTCTTC	CASSLALGGSGYNEQFF
-	-	TRBV30	TRBJ1-2	TGTGCCGGCAACGACAGTCCCCATGGCTACACCTTC	CAGNDSPHGYTF
few	-	TRBV25-1	TRBJ1-5	TGTGCCAGCAAGGGGGAGAATCAGCCCCAGCATTTT	CASKGENQPQHF
-	TRBD2	TRBV11-2	TRBJ2-6	TGTGCCAGCAGTTTGACGGGGGGGGCAGGGGCCAACGTCCTGACTTTC	CASSLTGGAGANVLTF
few	-	TRBV18	TRBJ1-2	TGTGCCAGCTCACCACAGGGGGCTAACTATGGCTACACCTTC	CASSPQGANYGYTF
-	TRBD2	TRBV5-1	TRBJ2-1	TGCGCCAGCACCGGACTAGCGGGGGGATACAATGAGCAGTTCTTC	CASTGLAGGYNEQFF
-	TRBD2	TRBV7-9	TRBJ2-7	TGTGCCAGCAGCGCTCAGACTAGCGGGGTGCGCTACGAGCAGTACTTC	CASSAQTSGVRYEQYF
-	TRBD1	TRBV4-1	TRBJ1-1	TGCGCCAGCAGCCAAGAACCAGGGGGCTTGTCTGAAGCTTTCTTT	CASSQEPGGLSEAFF
once	-	TRBV19	TRBJ1-1	TGTGCCAGTAAGGTTGGCGCAGGGGTGGGGACTGAAGCTTTCTTT	CASKVGAGVGTEAFF
-	TRBD1	TRBV9	TRBJ1-1	TGTGCCAGCAGCGTGGACAGGGGAGTCACTGAAGCTTTCTTT	CASSVDRGVTEAFF
-	TRBD1	TRBV19	TRBJ1-2	TGTGCCAGTACCGACAGGGGAGGAGCCTATGGCTACACCTTC	CASTDRGGAYGYTF
-	TRBD2	TRBV14	TRBJ2-1	TGTGCCAGCAGCCGCCTTGGAAGCGGGAGCTACAATGAGCAGTTCTTC	CASSRLGSGSYNEQFF
-	-	TRBV6-1	TRBJ1-1	TGTGCCAGCAGCGCCAGGGCTGTGAACACTGAAGCTTTCTTT	CASSARAVNTEAFF
few	TRBD1	TRBV7-9	TRBJ1-1	TGTGCCAGCAGCTTAGCGGGTACTCACAGGGGCATTTTTGAAGCTTTCTTT	CASSLAGTHRGIFEAFF
-	-	TRBV19	TRBJ1-3	TGTGCCAGTAGTCGACATGGGGGAGGGGCGGCTGGAAACACCATATATTTT	CASSRHGGGAAGNTIYF
-	TRBD1	TRBV7-7	TRBJ1-2	TGTGCCAGCAGCTTAGATCATACAGGGGCCTATGGCTACACCTTC	CASSLDHTGAYGYTF
-	-	TRBV5-6	TRBJ2-1	TGTGCCAGCAGCTCCAGGAAAGAGCCCAATGAGCAGTTCTTC	CASSSRKEPNEQFF
-	TRBD2	TRBV2	TRBJ2-1	TGTGCCAGCAGTGTAGCGGGCAGCTCCTACAATGAGCAGTTCTTC	CASSVAGSSYNEQFF
-	-	TRBV4-1	TRBJ1-4	TGCGCCAGCAGTCTTGGGGGGGGGCCTGAAAAACTGTTTTTT	CASSLGGGPEKLFF
-	-	TRBV7-2	TRBJ1-5	TGTGCCAGCAGCTCGCGATTAGGTAGCAATCAGCCCCAGCACTTT	CASSSRLGSNQPQHF
-	TRBD2	TRBV2	TRBJ2-5	TGTGCCAGCAGTGATAGCGGGGGGGCCGGAAAGACCCAGTACTTC	CASSDSGGAGKTQYF
once	TRBD1	TRBV5-4	TRBJ1-1	TGTGCCAGCAGCTTGGCAAGACAGGGGTGGACTGAAGCTTTCTTT	CASSLARQGWTEAFF
-	-	TRBV21-1	TRBJ1-5	TGTGCCAGCAGCAAACCCCGGGAGCGCGGCCAGCCCCAGCATTTT	CASSKPRERGQPQHF
few	-	TRBV5-1	TRBJ1-2	TGCGCCAGCAGCTTGGTTACCCCCTTGGCGGCTGGCTACACCTTC	CASSLVTPLAAGYTF
-	-	TRBV29-1	TRBJ2-6	TGCAGCGTTGAAGACCGATTCCCACAGGGTCCTGGGGCCAACGTCCTGACTTTC	CSVEDRFPQGPGANVLTF
-	-	TRBV7-6	TRBJ2-7	TGTGCCAGCAGCCCTGCCGGTTCCCCCGAGCAGTACTTC	CASSPAGSPEQYF